Following are 32 T cell receptor beta chains from one sample sequenced in a study of identical twins. In TCRdb, the 5' RACE reads were re-called with MiXCR into one record per CDR3 protein. The sample has 250,000 or so distinct CDR3 sequences, about 8% seen once; the top ten hold over 2.5%. The data were also submitted as part of a second study, on yellow fever vaccine responses in identical twins.

The sequenced sample consisted of CD8+ T cells sorted from blood. Every receptor here comes from a young woman in good health.

V is TRBV6-2 or TRBV6-3 and J is TRBJ2-1; 15 bases are shared with TRBD2. The CDR3 consists of 20 residues. From germline, CDR1 is MNHEY and CDR2 SVGEGT. V gave up 2 bases and J gave up 8 bases; unmatched junction bases: 16. In nucleotides, the CDR3 is TGTGCCAGCAGTTACCCCGACCGGACTAGCGGGAGGGCCAGTTCCGATGAGCAGTTCTTC. Translating gives CASSYPDRTSGRASSDEQFF.

Only a few counts were recorded for this clonotype. One junction end does not reproduce the germline sequence, and a read error may be involved. The J gene is TRBJ2-3, the V gene TRBV7-7, with D possibly being TRBD1 (5 bases). In germline, CDR1 is SSHAT, CDR2 FNYEAQ (reference sequence). The length of the CDR3 is 15 residues. The CDR3 DNA sequence: TGTGCTAGCAGCTTAGCACCAGGGTCGGCAGATACGCAGTATTTT. Its translation: CASSLAPGSADTQYF.

V usage is TRBV7-3 and J usage is TRBJ1-1; D is undetermined. V was trimmed by 5 bases and J by 3 bases, leaving 10 bases between them. The CDR3 extends over 13 amino acids. CDR1 is SGHTA and CDR2 is FQGTGA in the germline V gene. The CDR3 region has the DNA TGTGCCAGCAGCCAAGGGTGGGACACTGAAGCTTTCTTT. Translating it yields CASSQGWDTEAFF.

This clonotype has a count of ten or more. Written as DNA, the CDR3 is TGTGCCAGCAGCGATGGACAGCCCAGAGGCTACACCTTC. Encoded protein: CASSDGQPRGYTF. The V call is TRBV27, the J call TRBJ1-2; D possibly corresponds to TRBD1 (6 bases). The germline CDR1 and CDR2 sequences are MNHEY and SMNVEV (reference sequence). V was shortened by 6 bases and J by 8 bases, with 16 bases between the two germline ends. CDR3 length: 13 amino acids.

Comments on this clonotype: A much larger clone is a single base away; this may be a read error. The chain is built from TRBV5-1 and TRBJ2-1; D tentatively reads TRBD1 or TRBD2 (5 bases each). V lost 0 bases to trimming and J lost 8 bases, with 15 bases between them. This CDR3 is built from 15 residues. In germline, CDR1 is SGHRS, CDR2 YFSETQ. CDR3 residues: CASSLVVSLGDEQFF. CDR3 in DNA: TGCGCCAGCAGCTTGGTCGTTTCTCTGGGGGATGAGCAGTTCTTC.

The J gene is TRBJ2-1, the V gene TRBV7-9; D perhaps matches TRBD2 (6 bases). CDR1 is SEHNR, CDR2 FQNEAQ, per germline (reference sequence). The V end lost 1 base, the J end lost 7 bases, and 11 bases lay between the germline ends. CDR3 length: 14 residues. CDR3 in DNA: TGTGCCAGCAGCTTAGTGCTAGCGACGAATGAGCAGTTCTTC. Amino acid sequence: CASSLVLATNEQFF.

Ten or more counts support this clonotype. This chain connects TRBV7-9 to TRBJ2-7; 9 bases are a match to TRBD1. The J segment lost 5 bases and the V segment lost 4 bases, leaving 6 bases of the junction unmatched. CDR1 is SEHNR, CDR2 FQNEAQ, per germline (reference sequence). This CDR3 contains 14 residues. This CDR3 is CASSSTGGFDEQYF. DNA for the CDR3: TGTGCCAGCAGCTCGACAGGGGGATTCGACGAGCAGTACTTC.

This clonotype was seen ten or more times. The V call is TRBV27, the J call TRBJ2-7; D is unresolved. Germline CDR1 MNHEY, CDR2 SMNVEV (reference sequence). CDR3 length: 13 amino acids. V shed 5 bases and J shed 0 bases, with 8 bases lying between them. The CDR3 sequence: CASSIPDSYEQYF. The CDR3 DNA reads as TGTGCCAGCAGTATCCCGGACTCCTACGAGCAGTACTTC.

This clonotype was seen many times. The chain uses TRBV2 and TRBJ2-7; 7 bases align to TRBD1. This CDR3 contains 16 residues. The V and J ends lost 7 bases and 2 bases, in that order; junction bases with no gene match: 14. Germline lookup yields CDR1 SNHLY and CDR2 FYNNEI. Here the CDR3 reads CASMGTDFPSPYEQYF. In DNA, the CDR3 is TGTGCCAGCATGGGGACAGACTTTCCTTCTCCCTACGAGCAGTACTTC.

This clonotype has a count of ten or more. The V and J genes are TRBV4-3 and TRBJ2-7; D is unclear. The CDR3 length is 17 residues. Looked up from germline, CDR1 is LGHNA and CDR2 is YSLEER. V dropped 0 bases and J dropped 0 bases, with 15 bases sitting between them. The CDR3 region has the DNA TGCGCCAGCAGCCAAGATCGGTCTGATGCGGCCTCCTACGAGCAGTACTTC. Residues: CASSQDRSDAASYEQYF.

J is TRBJ2-1 and V is TRBV7-9; D not certain. The CDR3 is 12 residues long. Germline-derived CDR1 and CDR2 are SEHNR and FQNEAQ (reference sequence). The V and J ends lost 2 bases and 8 bases respectively, with 7 bases between them. CDR3 sequence reads: CASSLLLYEQFF. The DNA of the CDR3 is TGTGCCAGCAGCTTATTATTGTATGAGCAGTTCTTC.

This clonotype came up many times. This chain links TRBV4-3 with TRBJ1-1; D uncertain. This CDR3 region has 14 residues. Germline V lookup: CDR1 LGHNA, CDR2 YSLEER. The V gene lost 3 bases and the J gene lost 1 base, with 9 bases spanning the gap. For the CDR3, the DNA is TGCGCCAGCAGCCAGTACTACGAGAACACTGAAGCTTTCTTT. Translated, it gives CASSQYYENTEAFF.

The chain recombines TRBV7-2 with TRBJ2-7; D call uncertain. The germline gives CDR1 SGHTA, CDR2 FQGNSA. This CDR3 has 15 amino acids. The V end lost 3 bases, the J end lost 3 bases, and 15 bases lay between the germline ends. Here the CDR3 DNA reads TGTGCCAGCAGCTTGTACTTGGGCCAGAACTACGAGCAGTACTTC. Its protein is CASSLYLGQNYEQYF.

J is TRBJ2-1 and V is TRBV5-1, with 8 nucleotides matching TRBD1. With V trimmed by 4 bases and J by 16 bases, 19 bases remained unmatched. Germline lookup yields CDR1 SGHRS and CDR2 YFSETQ. The CDR3 sequence is 15 residues long. Here the CDR3 DNA reads TGCGCCAGCAGCGGCGGGACAGGCAGACGATATGAGTATTTCTTC. Amino acid sequence: CASSGGTGRRYEYFF. Filled out from reference TRBV5-1 and TRBJ2-1, the complete variable domain reads KAGVTQTPRYLIKTRGQQVTLSCSPISGHRSVSWYQQTPGQGLQFLFEYFSETQRNKGNFPGRFSGRQFSNSRSEMNVSTLELGDSALYLCASSGGTGRRYEYFFGPGTRLTVL.

This clonotype has only a few counts. The J gene is TRBJ2-4, the V gene TRBV9; TRBD2 matches at 7 bases. CDR1 is SGDLS and CDR2 is YYNGEE in the germline V gene. The V gene end was trimmed by 0 bases and the J gene end by 0 bases; junction bases not matched to a gene: 3. The CDR3 runs to 16 residues. CDR3 sequence (DNA): TGTGCCAGCAGCGTAGGTGGCGGGGGAGCCAAAAACATTCAGTACTTC. Amino acids: CASSVGGGGAKNIQYF.

In this sample, this clonotype turned up a few times. This chain uses TRBV10-3 with TRBJ1-1, with a weak D call TRBD1 (6 bases). In germline, CDR1 is ENHRY, CDR2 SYGVKD. V lost 10 bases, J lost 3 bases, and 18 bases lay in between. The CDR3 loop spans 14 amino acids. CDR3 DNA sequence: TGTGCCAGCACCGGGGGGGCTGGAGACACTGAAGCTTTCTTT. Its protein is CASTGGAGDTEAFF.

The chain couples TRBV2 to TRBJ2-3; 10 bases match TRBD2. V trimming: 6 bases; J trimming: 4 bases; junction bases outside the gene matches: 4. The V gene's germline CDR1 is SNHLY and CDR2 FYNNEI. This CDR3 has 14 amino acids. The CDR3 sequence: CASRSGGAPDTQYF. The CDR3 DNA sequence: TGTGCCAGCAGGAGCGGGGGGGCTCCAGATACGCAGTATTTT.

This clonotype was recorded a few times. The chain uses TRBV28 and TRBJ2-2, with 7 bases identical to TRBD1. This CDR3 contains 13 residues. J was trimmed by 6 bases and V by 5 bases; bases with no gene match: 3. Germline CDR1 reads MDHEN; CDR2 reads SYDVKM. CDR3 nucleotide sequence: TGTGCCAGCAGTCTCAGGGGGTCCGGGGAGCTGTTTTTT. As protein: CASSLRGSGELFF.

There are a few counts of this clonotype. The chain has TRBV27 and TRBJ2-3; tentatively, D is TRBD1 (6 bases). The germline V gene has CDR1 MNHEY and CDR2 SMNVEV (reference sequence). The CDR3 consists of 15 residues. V lost 7 bases and J lost 5, with 19 bases in between. The CDR3 DNA follows: TGTGCCAGCACCGAACAGACAGGTTTCGTAGATACGCAGTATTTT. Residues: CASTEQTGFVDTQYF.

This clonotype was counted a few times. The chain joins TRBV27 to TRBJ1-4; 11 positions match TRBD1. CDR1 is MNHEY and CDR2 is SMNVEV in the germline V gene (reference sequence). The CDR3 totals 14 residues. The junction had 6 bases not matched to a gene; V was cut back by 7 bases and J by 8 bases. The CDR3 nucleotides read TGTGCCAGCACCAGGGGGACAGGGGGGGAAAAACTGTTTTTT. It yields the protein CASTRGTGGEKLFF.

This chain joins TRBV5-6 and TRBJ2-3; 9 bases match TRBD2. Germline loops: CDR1 SGHDT, CDR2 YYEEEE. J lost 3 bases, V lost 6 bases, and 8 bases had no gene match. The CDR3 loop spans 15 amino acids. The CDR3 protein is CASTQRGAPTDTQYF. In DNA form, the CDR3 reads TGTGCCAGCACTCAGCGGGGGGCCCCAACAGATACGCAGTATTTT.

This clonotype was picked up a small number of times. J is TRBJ2-1 and V is TRBV20-1; D is perhaps TRBD1 or TRBD2 (5 bases each). CDR1 and CDR2 (germline): DFQATT, SNEGSKA (reference sequence). Trimming removed 3 bases at V and 1 base at J, with 13 bases between. CDR3 size: 15 residues. CDR3 bases: TGCAGTGCTAGGGGGCTTAGCGCGTCCTACAATGAGCAGTTCTTC. Amino acids: CSARGLSASYNEQFF.

There are a few counts of this clonotype. This chain joins TRBV12-3 or TRBV12-4 and TRBJ2-7, with TRBD2 matching over 15 bases. Trimming cost V 3 bases and J 3 bases; bases outside gene matches: 9. The CDR3 is made up of 18 amino acids. CDR3 amino acids: CASSFGLAGGPNYYEQYF. CDR3 nucleotide sequence: TGTGCCAGCAGTTTCGGACTAGCGGGAGGGCCCAACTACTACGAGCAGTACTTC.

This clonotype has a count of ten or more. The genes are TRBV6-1 and TRBJ1-2; 8 positions match TRBD1. J lost 5 bases, V lost 8 bases, and 13 bases had no gene match. The CDR3 has 15 amino acids. From germline, CDR1 is MNHNS and CDR2 SASEGT. In nucleotides, the CDR3 is TGTGCCAGCCAGACAGGGGATGGATACATTTATGGCTACACCTTC. It translates to CASQTGDGYIYGYTF.

This clonotype was observed a few times. The rearrangement uses TRBV28 and TRBJ2-6; D ambiguous. The CDR3 length is 18 residues. V gave up 0 bases and J gave up 0 bases, with 12 bases separating them. Looked up from germline, CDR1 is MDHEN and CDR2 is SYDVKM. Written as DNA, the CDR3 is TGTGCCAGCAGTTTATGTTGTCAGGCGCTCTCTGGGGCCAACGTCCTGACTTTC. As protein: CASSLCCQALSGANVLTF.

This chain connects TRBV5-1 to TRBJ2-3, with 7 bases that match TRBD1. Trimming took 2 bases from V and 3 from J; bases not matched to a gene: 9. CDR1 and CDR2 from the germline V gene are SGHRS and YFSETQ. This CDR3 comprises 16 residues. CDR3 DNA: TGCGCCAGCAGCTTAGGTTTACAGGGGTTGACAGATACGCAGTATTTT. This codes for CASSLGLQGLTDTQYF.

CDR3 nucleotides: TGTGCCAGCAGCTTAATTTCCGGGGGGTTCTCAGAGACCCAGTACTTC. This codes for CASSLISGGFSETQYF. The chain links TRBV7-8 to TRBJ2-5; 7 nucleotides agree with TRBD2. The CDR3 has 16 amino acids. Germline values: CDR1 SGHVS, CDR2 FQNEAQ. V dropped 2 bases and J dropped 4; count of bases not matched to a gene: 10.

The J gene is TRBJ2-1, the V gene TRBV29-1; TRBD1 aligns across 7 bases. The CDR3 sequence is 15 residues long. After removal of 2 bases from V and 8 bases from J, the junction contained 12 bases not matched to a gene. Germline CDR1 and CDR2: SQVTM and ANQGSEA. CDR3 bases: TGCAGCGTTGAAATACCGGGACAGAGCAACGATGAGCAGTTCTTC. This sequence encodes CSVEIPGQSNDEQFF.

The gene calls are TRBV10-3 and TRBJ2-1, with D possibly TRBD2 on 6 matching bases. CDR1 and CDR2 (germline): ENHRY, SYGVKD. The V end was cut by 0 bases, the J end by 9 bases, with 21 bases between. The CDR3 loop spans 17 amino acids. The CDR3 DNA reads as TGTGCCATCAGTGAGTCCGGGTTAGCTTCCATTAGCGGTGAGCAGTTCTTC. Residues: CAISESGLASISGEQFF.

The chain recombines TRBV30 with TRBJ2-1; no reliable D call. With 2 bases removed from V and 7 bases from J, the gap between germline ends came to 9 bases. The CDR3 consists of 12 residues. CDR1 is GTSNPN, CDR2 SVGIG, per germline (reference sequence). The CDR3 here is CAWSFWRNEQFF. The CDR3 coding sequence is TGTGCCTGGAGTTTTTGGCGGAATGAGCAGTTCTTC.

This clonotype has just a few counts. The genes are TRBV6-5 and TRBJ2-3; 8 nucleotides align to TRBD1. Germline CDR1 reads MNHEY; CDR2 reads SVGAGI. This CDR3 has 16 residues. V was pared by 4 bases and J by 4 bases, with 10 bases of the junction left unmatched. The chain's CDR3 is CASSFFEDRVADTQYF. CDR3 nucleotides: TGTGCCAGCAGTTTTTTTGAGGACAGGGTCGCAGATACGCAGTATTTT.

This rearrangement joins TRBV6-2 or TRBV6-3 to TRBJ2-3; perhaps TRBD1 as D (6 bases). This CDR3 is 15 amino acids long. CDR1 MNHEY and CDR2 SVGEGT come from the germline V gene. The V and J ends lost 3 bases and 3 bases respectively, with 13 bases between them. CDR3 in amino acids: CASSYWTERTDTQYF. The CDR3 DNA reads as TGTGCCAGCAGTTATTGGACAGAGAGAACAGATACGCAGTATTTT.